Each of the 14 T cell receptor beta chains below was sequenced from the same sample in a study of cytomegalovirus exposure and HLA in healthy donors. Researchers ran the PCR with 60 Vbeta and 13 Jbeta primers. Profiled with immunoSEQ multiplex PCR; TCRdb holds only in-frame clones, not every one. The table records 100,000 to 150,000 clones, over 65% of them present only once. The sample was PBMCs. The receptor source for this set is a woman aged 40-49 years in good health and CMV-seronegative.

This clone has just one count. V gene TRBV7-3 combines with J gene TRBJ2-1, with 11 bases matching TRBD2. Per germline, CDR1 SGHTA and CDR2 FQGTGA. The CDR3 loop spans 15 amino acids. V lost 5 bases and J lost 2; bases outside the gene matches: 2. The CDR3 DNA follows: TGTGCCAGCAGCGCGGGACTAGCGGCCTACAATGAGCAGTTCTTC. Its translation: CASSAGLAAYNEQFF.

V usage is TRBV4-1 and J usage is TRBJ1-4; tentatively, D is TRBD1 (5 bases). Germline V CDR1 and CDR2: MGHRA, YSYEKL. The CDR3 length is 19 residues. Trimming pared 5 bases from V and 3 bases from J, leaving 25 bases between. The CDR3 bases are TGCGCCAGCAGCAAGACCTTCGGCCCTACAACGGGGGCTAATGAAAAACTGTTTTTT. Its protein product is CASSKTFGPTTGANEKLFF.

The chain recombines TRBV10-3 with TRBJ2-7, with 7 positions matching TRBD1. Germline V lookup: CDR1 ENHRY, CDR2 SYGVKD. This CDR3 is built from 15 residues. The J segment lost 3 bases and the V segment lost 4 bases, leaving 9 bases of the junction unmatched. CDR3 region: CAISGGGRSHYEQYF. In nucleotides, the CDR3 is TGTGCCATCAGTGGAGGGGGCAGAAGTCACTACGAGCAGTACTTC.

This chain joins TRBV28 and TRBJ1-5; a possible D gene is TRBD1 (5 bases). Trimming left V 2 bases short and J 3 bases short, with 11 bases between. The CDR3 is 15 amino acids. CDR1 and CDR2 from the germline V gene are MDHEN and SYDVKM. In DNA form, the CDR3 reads TGTGCCAGCAGTTTACAATCAGGGTCCAATCAGCCCCAGCATTTT. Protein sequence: CASSLQSGSNQPQHF.

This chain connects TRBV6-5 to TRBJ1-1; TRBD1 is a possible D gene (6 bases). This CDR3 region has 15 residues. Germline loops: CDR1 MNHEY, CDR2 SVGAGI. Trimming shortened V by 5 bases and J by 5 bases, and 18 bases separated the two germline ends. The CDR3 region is CASSLVQGRGTEAFF. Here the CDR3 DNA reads TGTGCCAGCAGTCTAGTACAGGGTCGTGGGACTGAAGCTTTCTTT.

CDR3 coding DNA: TGCGCCAGCAGTGACAGGCTTGGCTACACCTTC. Encoded protein: CASSDRLGYTF. V is TRBV10-2 and J is TRBJ1-2, with D uncertain. V lost 3 bases and J lost 7, with 6 bases in between. Germline V gene sequence: CDR1 WSHSY, CDR2 SAAADI. There are 11 residues in the CDR3.

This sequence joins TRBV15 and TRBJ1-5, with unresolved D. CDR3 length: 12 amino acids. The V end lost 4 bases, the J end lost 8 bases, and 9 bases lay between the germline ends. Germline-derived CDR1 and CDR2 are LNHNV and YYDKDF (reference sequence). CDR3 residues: CATSMPLEPQHF. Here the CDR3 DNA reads TGTGCCACCAGCATGCCTTTAGAGCCCCAGCATTTT. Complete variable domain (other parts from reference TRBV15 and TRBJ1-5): DAMVIQNPRYQVTQFGKPVTLSCSQTLNHNVMYWYQQKSSQAPKLLFHYYDKDFNNEADTPDNFQSRRPNTSFCFLDIRSPGLGDTAMYLCATSMPLEPQHFGDGTRLSIL.

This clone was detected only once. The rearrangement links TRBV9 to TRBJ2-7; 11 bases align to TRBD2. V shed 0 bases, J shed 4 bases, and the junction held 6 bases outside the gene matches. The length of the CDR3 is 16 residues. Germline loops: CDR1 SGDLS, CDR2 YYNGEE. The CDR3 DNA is TGTGCCAGCAGCGTAGATAGGACTAGCGGGTTTTACGAGCAGTACTTC. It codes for CASSVDRTSGFYEQYF.

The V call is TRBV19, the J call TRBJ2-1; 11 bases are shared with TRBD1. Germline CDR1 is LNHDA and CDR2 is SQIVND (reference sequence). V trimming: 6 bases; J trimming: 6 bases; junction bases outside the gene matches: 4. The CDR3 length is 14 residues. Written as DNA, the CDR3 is TGTGCCAGTAGGTCGGACAGGGGGCCCAATGAGCAGTTCTTC. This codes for CASRSDRGPNEQFF.

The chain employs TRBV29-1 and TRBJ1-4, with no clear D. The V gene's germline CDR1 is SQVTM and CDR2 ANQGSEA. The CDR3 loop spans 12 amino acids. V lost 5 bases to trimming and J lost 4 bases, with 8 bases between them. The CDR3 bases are TGCAGCGTTTCCGGGGATAATGAAAAACTGTTTTTT. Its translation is CSVSGDNEKLFF.

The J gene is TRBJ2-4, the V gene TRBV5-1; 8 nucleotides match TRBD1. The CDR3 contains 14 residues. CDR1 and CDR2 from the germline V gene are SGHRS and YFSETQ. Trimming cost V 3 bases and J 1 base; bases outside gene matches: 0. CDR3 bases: TGCGCCAGCAGCTGGACAGGGGCCAAAAACATTCAGTACTTC. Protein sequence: CASSWTGAKNIQYF.

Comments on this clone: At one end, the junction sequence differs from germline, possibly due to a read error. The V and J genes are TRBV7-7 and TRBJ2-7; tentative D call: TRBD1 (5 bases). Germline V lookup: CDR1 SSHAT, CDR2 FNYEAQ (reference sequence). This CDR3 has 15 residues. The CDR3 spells CASSLTPDSSYEQYF. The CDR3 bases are TGTGCTAGCAGCTTAACCCCCGACAGCTCCTACGAGCAGTACTTC.

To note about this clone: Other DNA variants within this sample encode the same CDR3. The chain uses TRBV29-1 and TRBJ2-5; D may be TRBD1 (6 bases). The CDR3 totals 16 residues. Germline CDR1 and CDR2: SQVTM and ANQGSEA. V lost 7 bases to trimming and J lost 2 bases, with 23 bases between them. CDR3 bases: TGCAGCGCTGAGGGGTGGAAGGGACAAAAACAAGAGACCCAGTACTTC. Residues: CSAEGWKGQKQETQYF.

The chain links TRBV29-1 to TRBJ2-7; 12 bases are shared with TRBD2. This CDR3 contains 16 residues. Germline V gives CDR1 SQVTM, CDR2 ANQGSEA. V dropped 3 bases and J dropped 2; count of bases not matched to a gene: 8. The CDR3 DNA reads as TGCAGCGTTGAGGGGCTAGCGGGAGGGGGGACCTACGAGCAGTACTTC. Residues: CSVEGLAGGGTYEQYF.